A single sample gave rise to the 2 T cell receptor beta chains below, sequenced in a study of identical twins (dated by TCRdb to the mid-2010s). The library was built by means of 5' RACE. The sequencer listed for this sample is Illumina HiSeq 2000. Starting from the raw public reads, TCRdb applied fastp trimming at Q25, assembled clones with MiXCR and retained in-frame beta chains. Entries are consolidated by CDR3 protein sequence, retaining the most common genes and DNA. The sample table shows about 190,000 distinct CDR3 sequences, and approximately 15% are seen once. Jointly, the top ten make up around two fifths of the sample. The data were also submitted as part of a second study, on T cells expressing NK-cell markers.

What was sequenced was CD8+ T cells sorted from blood. The receptors were sampled from a woman under 30 in good health.

The V call is TRBV11-2, the J call TRBJ2-1; D not resolved. The ends were cut back, 0 bases at V and 8 bases at J, with 8 bases in the middle. CDR3 length: 13 amino acids. Germline V gives CDR1 SGHAT, CDR2 FQNNGV. The CDR3 here is CASSLDLEDEQFF. CDR3 DNA: TGTGCCAGCAGCTTAGATCTAGAGGATGAGCAGTTCTTC.

This sequence joins TRBV27 and TRBJ2-2; 11 bases map to TRBD2. Per the germline V gene, CDR1 is MNHEY and CDR2 is SMNVEV (reference sequence). The length of the CDR3 is 16 residues. Trimming at V came to 3 bases and at J to 2 bases, leaving 2 bases not matched to a gene. The CDR3 DNA reads as TGTGCCAGCAGTTTTAGCGGGGGGGCCAACACCGGGGAGCTGTTTTTT. Translation gives CASSFSGGANTGELFF.